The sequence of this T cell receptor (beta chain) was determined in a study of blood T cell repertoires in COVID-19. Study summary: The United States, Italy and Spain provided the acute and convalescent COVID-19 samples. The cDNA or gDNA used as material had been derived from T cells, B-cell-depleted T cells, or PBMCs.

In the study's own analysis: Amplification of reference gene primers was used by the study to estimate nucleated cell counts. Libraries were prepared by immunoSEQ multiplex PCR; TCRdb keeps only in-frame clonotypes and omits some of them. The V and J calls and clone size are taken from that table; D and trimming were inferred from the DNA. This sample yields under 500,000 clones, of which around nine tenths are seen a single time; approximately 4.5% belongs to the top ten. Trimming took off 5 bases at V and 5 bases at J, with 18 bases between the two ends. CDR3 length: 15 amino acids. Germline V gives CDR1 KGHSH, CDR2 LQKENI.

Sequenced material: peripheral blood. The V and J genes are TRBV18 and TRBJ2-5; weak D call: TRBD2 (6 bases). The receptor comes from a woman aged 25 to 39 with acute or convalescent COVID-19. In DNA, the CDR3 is TGTGCCAGCTCAACGACTAGAAGTGAGGGGGAGACCCAGTACTTC. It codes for CASSTTRSEGETQYF.